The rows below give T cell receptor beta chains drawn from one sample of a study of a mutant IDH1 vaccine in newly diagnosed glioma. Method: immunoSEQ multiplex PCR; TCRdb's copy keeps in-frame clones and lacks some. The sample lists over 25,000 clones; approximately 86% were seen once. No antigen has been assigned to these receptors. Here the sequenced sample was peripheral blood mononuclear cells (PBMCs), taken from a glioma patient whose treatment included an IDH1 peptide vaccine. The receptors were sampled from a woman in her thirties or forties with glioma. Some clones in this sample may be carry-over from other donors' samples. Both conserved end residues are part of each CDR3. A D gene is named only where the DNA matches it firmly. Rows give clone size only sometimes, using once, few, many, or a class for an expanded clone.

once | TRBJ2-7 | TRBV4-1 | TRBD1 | CASSQDQGVNVQYF | TGCGCCAGCAGCCAAGATCAGGGGGTCAATGTGCAGTACTTC
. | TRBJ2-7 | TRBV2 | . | CASSEAAGSFYEQYF | TGTGCCAGCAGTGAAGCGGCGGGTTCCTTCTACGAGCAGTACTTC
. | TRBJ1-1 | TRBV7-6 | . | CASSLDPTSTEVNTEAFF | TGTGCCAGCAGCTTAGACCCAACCTCGACAGAGGTGAACACTGAAGCTTTCTTT
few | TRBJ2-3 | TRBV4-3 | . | CASSHQGGGEPDTQYF | TGCGCCAGCAGCCATCAGGGAGGGGGTGAGCCAGATACGCAGTATTTT
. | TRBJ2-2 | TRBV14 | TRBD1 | CASRTNDRVAGELFF | TGTGCCAGCAGAACAAATGACAGGGTCGCCGGGGAGCTGTTTTTT
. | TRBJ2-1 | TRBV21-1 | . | CASSKPLWDRFCQDAEQFF | TGTGCCAGCAGCAAACCCCTATGGGACAGATTTTGCCAAGATGCTGAGCAGTTCTTC
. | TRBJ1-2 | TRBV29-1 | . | CSVESAGIFDGYTF | TGCAGCGTTGAATCTGCAGGCATATTTGATGGCTACACCTTC
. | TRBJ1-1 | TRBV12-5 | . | CASGLVLGGVTEAFF | TGTGCTAGTGGTTTGGTACTCGGGGGGGTCACTGAAGCTTTCTTT
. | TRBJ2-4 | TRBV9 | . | CASSQTGTSKNIQYF | TGTGCCAGCAGCCAAACAGGCACTTCCAAAAACATTCAGTACTTC
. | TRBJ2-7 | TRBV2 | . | CASSEAGQLGEQYF | TGTGCCAGCAGTGAAGCGGGCCAGCTGGGGGAGCAGTACTTC
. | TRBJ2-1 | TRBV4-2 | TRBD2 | CASSQDLGLAGGNEQFF | TGTGCCAGCAGCCAAGATCTTGGGCTAGCGGGAGGCAATGAGCAGTTCTTC
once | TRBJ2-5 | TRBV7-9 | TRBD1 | CASSLVRDSQETQYF | TGTGCCAGCAGCTTAGTACGGGACAGCCAAGAGACCCAGTACTTC
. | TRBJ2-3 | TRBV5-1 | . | CASSLGGAGTDTQYF | TGCGCCAGCAGCTTGGGGGGGGCCGGCACAGATACGCAGTATTTT
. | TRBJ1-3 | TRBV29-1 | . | CSVGDNRVGEGNTIYF | TGCAGCGTTGGCGATAACAGGGTAGGGGAAGGAAACACCATATATTTT
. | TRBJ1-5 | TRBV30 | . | CAWGGTWAKNNQPQHF | TGTGCCTGGGGGGGGACTTGGGCTAAGAATAATCAGCCCCAGCATTTT
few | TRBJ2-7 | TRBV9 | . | CASSVARASYEQYF | TGTGCCAGCAGCGTAGCCAGGGCCTCCTACGAGCAGTACTTC
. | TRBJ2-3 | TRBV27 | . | CASSFPGSTDTQYF | TGTGCCAGCAGTTTCCCCGGTAGCACAGATACGCAGTATTTT
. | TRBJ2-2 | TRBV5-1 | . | CASSPTGAPGELFF | TGCGCCAGCAGCCCTACCGGGGCCCCCGGGGAGCTGTTTTTT
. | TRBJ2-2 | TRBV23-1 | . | CASSPRDGTNTGELFF | TGCGCCAGCAGCCCAAGGGACGGAACGAACACCGGGGAGCTGTTTTTT
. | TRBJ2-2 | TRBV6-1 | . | CASSSFTGELFF | TGTGCCAGCAGTTCTTTCACCGGGGAGCTGTTTTTT
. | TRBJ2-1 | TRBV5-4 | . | CASSPGGGDNEQFF | TGTGCCAGCAGCCCCGGGGGCGGGGACAATGAGCAGTTCTTC
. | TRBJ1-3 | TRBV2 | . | CASNAAAVGNTIYF | TGTGCCAGCAACGCCGCTGCGGTTGGAAACACCATATATTTT
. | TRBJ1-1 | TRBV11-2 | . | CASSLFPPTRLNTEAFF | TGTGCCAGCAGCTTATTTCCCCCCACACGTCTGAACACTGAAGCTTTCTTT
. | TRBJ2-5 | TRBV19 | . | CASTQVGGQETQYF | TGTGCCAGTACCCAGGTAGGAGGGCAAGAGACCCAGTACTTC
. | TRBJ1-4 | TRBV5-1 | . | CASPRGAGVREKLFF | TGCGCCAGCCCGCGGGGGGCTGGAGTTCGGGAAAAACTGTTTTTT
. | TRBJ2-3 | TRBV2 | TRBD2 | CASSALAGVSDTQYF | TGTGCCAGCAGTGCTTTAGCGGGAGTTTCAGATACGCAGTATTTT
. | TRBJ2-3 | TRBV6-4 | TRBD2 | CASSDRAGGGHTTDTQYF | TGTGCCAGCAGTGACCGGGCGGGGGGCGGTCATACCACAGATACGCAGTATTTT
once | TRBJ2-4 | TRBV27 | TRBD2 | CASSPKRGGNIQYF | TGTGCCAGCAGTCCGAAGCGGGGGGGAAACATTCAGTACTTC
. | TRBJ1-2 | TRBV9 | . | CASSAPSVVDGYTF | TGTGCCAGCAGCGCACCCTCAGTGGTTGATGGCTACACCTTC
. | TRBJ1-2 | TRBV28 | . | CASSWGTGPYGYTF | TGTGCCAGCAGTTGGGGTACGGGGCCATATGGCTACACCTTC
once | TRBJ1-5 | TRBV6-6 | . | CASSSGRSQPQHF | TGTGCCAGCAGTTCAGGGAGAAGTCAGCCCCAGCATTTT
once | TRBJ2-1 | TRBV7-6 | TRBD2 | CASSPLAGPRYNEQFF | TGTGCCAGCAGCCCCTTAGCGGGGCCAAGGTACAATGAGCAGTTCTTC
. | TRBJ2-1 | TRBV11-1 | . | CASSRRVGYNEQFF | TGTGCCAGCTCCCGAAGGGTGGGCTACAATGAGCAGTTCTTC
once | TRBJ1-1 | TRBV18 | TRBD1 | CASSQRDREEAFF | TGTGCCAGCTCACAGCGGGACAGAGAGGAGGCTTTCTTT
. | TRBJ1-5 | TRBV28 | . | CASSLSARPLSNQPQHF | TGTGCCAGCAGTTTATCGGCCAGGCCCCTTAGCAATCAGCCCCAGCATTTT
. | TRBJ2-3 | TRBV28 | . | CARPPGRRTDTQYF | TGTGCCAGACCTCCGGGGCGGCGCACAGATACGCAGTATTTT
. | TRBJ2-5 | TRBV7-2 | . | CASSLRQDPRETQYF | TGTGCCAGCAGCTTAAGGCAGGACCCTCGAGAGACCCAGTACTTC
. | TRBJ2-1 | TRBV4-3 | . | CASSQGTVANEQFF | TGCGCCAGCAGCCAAGGGACAGTCGCCAATGAGCAGTTCTTC
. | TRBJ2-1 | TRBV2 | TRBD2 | CATEPGLGSDEQFF | TGTGCCACCGAACCGGGACTAGGATCCGATGAGCAGTTCTTC
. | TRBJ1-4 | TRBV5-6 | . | CASSLGAGRVELFF | TGTGCCAGCAGCTTGGGGGCAGGGCGCGTTGAACTGTTTTTT
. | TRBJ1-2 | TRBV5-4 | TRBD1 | CASSNLGQAVYGYTF | TGTGCCAGCAGCAACCTTGGACAGGCCGTCTATGGCTACACCTTC
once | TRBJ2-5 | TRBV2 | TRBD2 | CASRGGPQETQYF | TGTGCCAGTCGGGGGGGACCCCAAGAGACCCAGTACTTC
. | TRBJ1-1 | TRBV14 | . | CASSQAGANFF | TGTGCCAGCAGCCAAGCAGGGGCAAATTTCTTT
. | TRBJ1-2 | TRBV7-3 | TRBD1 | CASSPSGGYGYTF | TGTGCCAGCAGCCCCTCAGGGGGATATGGCTACACCTTC
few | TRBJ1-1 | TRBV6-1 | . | CASGRGVGTEAFF | TGTGCCAGCGGTAGGGGGGTGGGAACTGAAGCTTTCTTT
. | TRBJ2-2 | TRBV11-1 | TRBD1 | CASSFDRAGELFF | TGTGCCAGCAGCTTCGACAGGGCCGGGGAGCTGTTTTTT
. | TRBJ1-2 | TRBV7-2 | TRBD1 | CASSPRTGEVYGYTF | TGTGCCAGCAGCCCTCGGACAGGGGAGGTATATGGCTACACCTTC
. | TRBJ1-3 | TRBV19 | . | CASSIYENTIYF | TGTGCCAGTAGTATCTACGAAAACACCATATATTTT
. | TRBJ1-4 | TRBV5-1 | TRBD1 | CASSRSGTGEEKLFF | TGCGCCAGCAGCCGATCCGGGACAGGGGAGGAAAAACTGTTTTTT
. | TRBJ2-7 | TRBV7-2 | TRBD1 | CASSLGQPYEQYF | TGTGCCAGCAGCCTGGGACAGCCCTACGAGCAGTACTTC
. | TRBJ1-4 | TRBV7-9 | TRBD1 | CASSLGRTGVREKLFF | TGTGCCAGCAGCTTAGGGCGCACAGGGGTTCGTGAAAAACTGTTTTTT
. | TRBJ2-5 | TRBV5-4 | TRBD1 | CASSLTGEETQYF | TGTGCCAGCAGCTTGACAGGGGAAGAGACCCAGTACTTC
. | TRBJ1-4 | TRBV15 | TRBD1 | CATSTTGTGSEKLFF | TGTGCCACCAGCACTACCGGGACAGGAAGCGAAAAACTGTTTTTT
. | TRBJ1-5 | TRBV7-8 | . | CASSFTTAKGDQPQHF | TGTGCCAGCAGCTTCACAACGGCCAAAGGCGATCAGCCCCAGCATTTT
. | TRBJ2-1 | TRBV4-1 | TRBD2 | CASSQRTSGNNEQFF | TGCGCCAGCAGCCAGAGGACTAGCGGGAACAATGAGCAGTTCTTC
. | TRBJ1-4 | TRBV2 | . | CASNQGRSLLFF | TGTGCCAGCAACCAGGGGAGGTCGCTACTGTTTTTT
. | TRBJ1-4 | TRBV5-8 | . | CASSLTGRATNEKLFF | TGTGCCAGCAGCCTGACAGGTCGGGCAACTAATGAAAAACTGTTTTTT
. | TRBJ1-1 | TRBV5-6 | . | CASSARWNTEAFF | TGTGCCAGCAGCGCTCGGTGGAACACTGAAGCTTTCTTT
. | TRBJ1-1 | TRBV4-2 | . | CASSQDGRGNTEAFF | TGTGCCAGCAGCCAAGATGGGCGCGGGAACACTGAAGCTTTCTTT
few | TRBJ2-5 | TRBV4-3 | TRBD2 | CASSQGTSGAQETQYF | TGCGCCAGCAGCCAGGGTACTAGCGGAGCTCAAGAGACCCAGTACTTC